These 26 T cell receptor beta chains originate from one sample sequenced in a study of breast tumors, draining lymph nodes, adjacent tissues (dated by TCRdb to about 2016). The axillary draining lymph nodes of breast cancer patients were the source of the lymph node samples. Receptor libraries were prepared by multiplex PCR. The instrument was an Illumina HiSeq 2000. TCRdb ran its own pipeline on the public reads, namely fastp trimming at Q25 and MiXCR clone calling, and kept in-frame beta chains. Identical CDR3 protein sequences are pooled into one entry, listed with their most common genes and DNA. In this sample the table shows nearly 110,000 distinct CDR3 sequences, around 30% of which occur a single time. The top ten clonotypes cover around 6% of the sample. The specimen was axillary lymph node tissue. Receptor source: a female donor with breast cancer. Some clones in this sample may be carry-over from other donors' samples.

The V gene is TRBV13, the J gene TRBJ2-1; 8 bases are a match to TRBD2. The trim removed 5 bases at V and 5 bases at J, leaving 8 bases unmatched. This CDR3 has 15 amino acids. Germline V lookup: CDR1 PRHDT, CDR2 FYEKMQ (reference sequence). The CDR3 region is CASSVGLAPNNEQFF. The CDR3 region has the DNA TGTGCCAGCAGCGTCGGACTAGCCCCCAACAATGAGCAGTTCTTC.

This clonotype came up many times. The chain combines TRBV4-2 with TRBJ1-2; D not certain. The CDR3 sequence is 11 residues long. Per the germline V gene, CDR1 is LGHNA and CDR2 is YNFKEQ. Trimming took 1 base from V and 9 from J, leaving 6 bases between them. DNA for the CDR3: TGTGCCAGCAGCCAAGTCGATCGCTACACCTTC. Translating gives CASSQVDRYTF.

This clonotype was found a few times. Just one base apart from a much larger clone, this may be a read error. The rearrangement uses TRBV5-6 and TRBJ1-2, with 8 bases matching TRBD1. CDR1 is SGHDT and CDR2 is YYEEEE in the germline V gene. This CDR3 is built from 14 residues. After removal of 5 bases from V and 8 bases from J, the junction contained 11 bases not matched to a gene. CDR3 in DNA: TGTGCCAGCAGTACGGGACAGGCGGCTGGCGGCTACACCTTC. Protein sequence: CASSTGQAAGGYTF.

The J gene is TRBJ2-6, the V gene TRBV15, with 7 bases matching TRBD1. The CDR3 loop spans 18 amino acids. The J segment lost 0 bases and the V segment lost 1 base, leaving 6 bases of the junction unmatched. From germline, CDR1 is LNHNV and CDR2 YYDKDF (reference sequence). CDR3 nucleotides: TGTGCCACCAGCAGAGGGACAGGTCTAGCCTCTGGGGCCAACGTCCTGACTTTC. As protein: CATSRGTGLASGANVLTF. Together with reference TRBV15 and TRBJ2-6, the CDR3 gives the full variable domain: DAMVIQNPRYQVTQFGKPVTLSCSQTLNHNVMYWYQQKSSQAPKLLFHYYDKDFNNEADTPDNFQSRRPNTSFCFLDIRSPGLGDTAMYLCATSRGTGLASGANVLTFGAGSRLTVL.

This clonotype was counted many times. This chain links TRBV27 with TRBJ1-6; 7 bases are a match to TRBD1. The CDR3 has 15 amino acids. Trimming removed 5 bases from V and 6 bases from J; junction bases left unmatched: 7. CDR1 is MNHEY and CDR2 is SMNVEV in the germline V gene (reference sequence). This chain's CDR3 is CASSPSPGGNSPLHF. CDR3 in DNA: TGTGCCAGCAGTCCCTCGCCAGGGGGTAATTCACCCCTCCACTTT.

This clonotype was seen ten or more times. The chain links TRBV12-3 or TRBV12-4 to TRBJ1-5, with D unclear. Trimming took 2 bases from V and 5 from J, leaving 10 bases between them. The CDR3 extends over 14 amino acids. In DNA form, the CDR3 reads TGTGCCAGCAGTTTATCGTCCCTGGATCAGCCCCAGCATTTT. This gives the protein CASSLSSLDQPQHF.

This clonotype was detected ten times or more. This chain joins TRBV11-2 and TRBJ2-1, with 12 bases lining up with TRBD2. Unmatched junction bases numbered 7, after V lost 1 base and J lost 0 bases. The CDR3 has 19 residues. Germline CDR1 is SGHAT and CDR2 is FQNNGV. As DNA, the CDR3 is TGTGCCAGCAGCTTAGGGGAAGGACTAGCGGGAATCTCCTACAATGAGCAGTTCTTC. This encodes CASSLGEGLAGISYNEQFF.

The chain combines TRBV19 with TRBJ2-7; 9 nucleotides match TRBD2. Germline V lookup: CDR1 LNHDA, CDR2 SQIVND (reference sequence). The CDR3 runs 15 residues. After removal of 3 bases from V and 6 bases from J, the junction contained 9 bases not matched to a gene. CDR3 nucleotides: TGTGCCAGTAGTATGGGTCTAGCGGGGTACAGCGAGCAGTACGTC. Its translation is CASSMGLAGYSEQYV.

This clonotype was seen at least ten times. The V gene is TRBV7-9, the J gene TRBJ1-2; TRBD1 matches at 7 bases. The germline gives CDR1 SEHNR, CDR2 FQNEAQ (reference sequence). V lost 5 bases, J lost 3 bases, and 9 bases stayed unmatched. This CDR3 is 15 amino acids long. The CDR3 loop reads CASSQDREADYGYTF. CDR3 coding DNA: TGTGCCAGCAGCCAAGACAGGGAGGCTGACTATGGCTACACCTTC.

To note about this clonotype: A read error is possible here, since a much larger clone lies one base away. This chain connects TRBV6-6 to TRBJ2-2, with D possibly matching TRBD2 (6 bases). The CDR3 runs to 15 residues. V was clipped by 7 bases and J by 2 bases, with 14 bases between them. From germline, CDR1 is MNHNY and CDR2 SVGAGI (reference sequence). In DNA, the CDR3 is TGTGCCAGCACACGAGGCGGGGAAAACACCGGGGAGCTGTTTTTT. This codes for CASTRGGENTGELFF.

This clonotype appeared many times. The V call is TRBV7-2, the J call TRBJ1-2, with a weak D call TRBD1 (5 bases). CDR1 and CDR2 from the germline V gene are SGHTA and FQGNSA. CDR3 length: 16 residues. V lost 4 bases and J 0 bases, leaving 15 bases between the germline ends. CDR3 coding DNA: TGTGCCAGCAGCTCACATCAGGGCCCCGCTAACTATGGCTACACCTTC. Translated, it gives CASSSHQGPANYGYTF.

This clonotype was observed many times. The chain is built from TRBV25-1 and TRBJ1-1, with D perhaps matching TRBD1 (5 bases). The CDR3 has 15 amino acids. The V gene lost 3 bases and the J gene lost 11 bases, with 22 bases spanning the gap. The V gene's germline CDR1 is MGHDK and CDR2 SYGVNS. The CDR3 protein is CASSDIWVQGVVAFF. As DNA, the CDR3 is TGTGCCAGCAGTGATATCTGGGTTCAAGGGGTGGTGGCTTTCTTT.

This clonotype was seen many times. This sequence joins TRBV12-3 or TRBV12-4 and TRBJ2-7; D call uncertain. The CDR3 contains 12 residues. Trimming cost V 5 bases and J 6 bases, with 11 bases left between them. The CDR3: CASSAPFGEQYF. CDR3 coding DNA: TGTGCCAGCAGTGCCCCCTTCGGCGAGCAGTACTTC.

This clonotype was detected ten times or more. The chain employs TRBV11-1 and TRBJ2-7; D unresolved. The CDR3 is 14 amino acids. Per germline, CDR1 SGHAT and CDR2 FQDESV (reference sequence). Trimming removed 1 base from V and 5 bases from J, with 12 bases in between. CDR3 region: CASSLGGYFDEQYF. The CDR3 bases are TGTGCCAGCAGCTTAGGGGGATATTTTGACGAGCAGTACTTC. Based on the CDR3 plus reference TRBV11-1 and TRBJ2-7, the full variable domain is EAEVAQSPRYKITEKSQAVAFWCDPISGHATLYWYRQILGQGPELLVQFQDESVVDDSQLPKDRFSAERLKGVDSTLKIQPAELGDSAMYLCASSLGGYFDEQYFGPGTRLTVT.

Turning to this clonotype: The conserved phenylalanine or tryptophan is not found at the CDR3 terminus, so this likely reflects a read error. The DNA is omitted, as the CDR3 cannot be located on it reliably, and the CDR3 follows TCRdb's listing. The V gene is TRBV7-9, the J gene TRBJ1-4; the table's D call of TRBD1 was not tested on the DNA. The CDR3 comprises 14 residues, both ends counted. Germline V gene data show CDR1 as SEHNR and CDR2 as FQNEAQ (reference sequence). CDR3 residues: CASSFHPLHRGIAY.

To note about this clonotype: The CDR3 ends on some other residue instead of the conserved phenylalanine or tryptophan, so this is likely a read error. The gene calls are TRBV5-1 and TRBJ1-6, with TRBD1 identical over 9 bases. CDR3 length: 16 amino acids. V was clipped by 1 base and J by 7 bases; unmatched bases: 6. Germline CDR1 and CDR2: SGHRS and YFSETQ. The CDR3 nucleotides read TGCGCCAGCAGCTTGACCCCCGGGACAGGGAATTCACCCCTCCACCCT. Residues: CASSLTPGTGNSPLHP.

This clonotype was detected ten times or more. This chain uses TRBV6-5 with TRBJ1-2; D uncertain. The V end was cut by 2 bases, the J end by 8 bases, with 12 bases between. CDR1 and CDR2 from the germline V gene are MNHEY and SVGAGI. The CDR3 is 13 amino acids. The CDR3, as DNA: TGTGCCAGCAGTTACGAGGCAAAATGGGGCTACACCTTC. Protein product: CASSYEAKWGYTF.

The chain employs TRBV29-1 and TRBJ2-5; 8 nucleotides agree with TRBD1. Germline trimming cut 0 bases from V and 4 bases from J; bases unmatched to any gene: 7. The germline V gene has CDR1 SQVTM and CDR2 ANQGSEA. The CDR3 runs to 15 residues. CDR3 bases: TGCAGCGTTGAAGATGGCAGGGGGCGCGGAGAGACCCAGTACTTC. Protein product: CSVEDGRGRGETQYF.

J is TRBJ1-1 and V is TRBV10-3; no reliable D call. Germline CDR1 and CDR2: ENHRY and SYGVKD. V dropped 2 bases and J dropped 5 bases, with 6 bases sitting between them. The CDR3 extends over 12 amino acids. The CDR3 DNA follows: TGTGCCATCAGTGAGAAAGTGACTGAAGCTTTCTTT. As protein: CAISEKVTEAFF.

This clonotype has ten or more counts. V gene TRBV6-5 combines with J gene TRBJ1-6; perhaps TRBD1 as D (5 bases). Germline V gene lookup returns CDR1 MNHEY and CDR2 SVGAGI. The V and J ends lost 2 bases and 0 bases respectively, with 11 bases between them. The CDR3 has 17 residues. The CDR3 nucleotides are TGTGCCAGCAGTTACCTTCGGGGGAGCTCCTATAATTCACCCCTCCACTTT. This codes for CASSYLRGSSYNSPLHF.

This clonotype showed up many times. The chain links TRBV5-1 to TRBJ2-5; the match to TRBD1 covers 8 bases. The CDR3 extends over 13 amino acids. V lost 2 bases and J lost 5; bases outside the gene matches: 2. From germline, CDR1 is SGHRS and CDR2 YFSETQ. CDR3 DNA sequence: TGCGCCAGCAGCTTTCACAGGGGGGAGACCCAGTACTTC. Protein sequence: CASSFHRGETQYF.

The rearrangement links TRBV29-1 to TRBJ1-5, with TRBD1 identical over 9 bases. Per germline, CDR1 SQVTM and CDR2 ANQGSEA. The CDR3 runs 12 residues. Trimming took 3 bases from V and 14 from J; bases not matched to a gene: 8. The CDR3 loop is CSVDTGTGREHF. DNA of the CDR3: TGCAGCGTTGACACCGGGACAGGGCGCGAGCATTTT.

This clonotype came up many times. V is TRBV6-5 and J is TRBJ2-5, with D perhaps being TRBD1 or TRBD2 (5 bases each). Trimming shortened V by 2 bases and J by 0 bases, and 13 bases separated the two germline ends. Germline values: CDR1 MNHEY, CDR2 SVGAGI. The CDR3 consists of 16 residues. This chain's CDR3 is CASSYGGSPYQETQYF. The DNA of the CDR3 is TGTGCCAGCAGTTACGGGGGTTCCCCGTACCAAGAGACCCAGTACTTC.

This clonotype showed up many times. The gene calls are TRBV11-2 and TRBJ1-2, with unresolved D. The CDR3 totals 13 residues. Germline-derived CDR1 and CDR2 are SGHAT and FQNNGV. Trimming pared 1 base from V and 2 bases from J, leaving 5 bases between. The CDR3 DNA sequence: TGTGCCAGCAGCTTAGTTCAAAACTATGGCTACACCTTC. This gives the protein CASSLVQNYGYTF.

This clonotype was found many times. V gene TRBV20-1 combines with J gene TRBJ1-3; D perhaps matches TRBD1 (5 bases). V dropped 0 bases and J dropped 3 bases, with 6 bases sitting between them. The length of the CDR3 is 13 residues. From germline, CDR1 is DFQATT and CDR2 SNEGSKA (reference sequence). The CDR3 spells CSARDRDGNTIYF. In DNA form, the CDR3 reads TGCAGTGCTAGAGACAGGGATGGAAACACCATATATTTT.

Concerning this clonotype: A much larger clone sits a single nucleotide away, making a read error possible. The V and J genes are TRBV7-9 and TRBJ1-1, with D possibly being TRBD1 (6 bases). This CDR3 spans 11 amino acids. Germline CDR1 reads SEHNR; CDR2 reads FQNEAQ (reference sequence). As DNA, the CDR3 is TGTGCCAGCATTGAACAGGGTGAAGCTCTCTTT. Translation gives CASIEQGEALF.